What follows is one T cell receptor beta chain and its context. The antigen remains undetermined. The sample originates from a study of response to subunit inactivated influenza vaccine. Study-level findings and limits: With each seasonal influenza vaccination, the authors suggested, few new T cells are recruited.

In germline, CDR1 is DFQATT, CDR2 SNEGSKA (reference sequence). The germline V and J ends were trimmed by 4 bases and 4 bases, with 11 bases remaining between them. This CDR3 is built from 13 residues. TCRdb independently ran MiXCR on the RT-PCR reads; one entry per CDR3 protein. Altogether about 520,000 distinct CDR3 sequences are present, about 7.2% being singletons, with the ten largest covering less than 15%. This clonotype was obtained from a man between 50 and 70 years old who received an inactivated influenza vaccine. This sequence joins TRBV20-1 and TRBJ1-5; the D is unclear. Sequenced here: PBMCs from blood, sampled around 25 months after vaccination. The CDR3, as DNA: TGCAGTGCTAAACGGGAGGGTAATCAGCCCCAGCATTTT. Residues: CSAKREGNQPQHF.